This TCR beta chain was retrieved from a study of a mutant IDH1 vaccine in newly diagnosed glioma. The study, taken as a whole, reports: Seemingly, top peripheral T cell clonotype changes bore no relation to pseudoprogression.

Turning to this clone: As yet, its antigen is unknown.

This CDR3 is 15 amino acids long. Trimming cost V 5 bases and J 0 bases, with 12 bases left between them. Germline loops: CDR1 SEHNR, CDR2 FQNEAQ (reference sequence). Time point reported: week 23, last vaccination. Vaccinated patients received 300 ug of mutant IDH1 20-mer peptide per dose, with topical imiquimod. TCRdb keeps only in-frame clones here, not all; method: immunoSEQ multiplex PCR. The sample includes about 55,000 clones, around 80% seen only once; the top ten take 6.2%. This receptor was taken from a man aged 40-49 years with glioma. Sequenced here: PBMCs, sampled from a glioma patient whose treatment included an IDH1 peptide vaccine. The rearrangement links TRBV7-9 to TRBJ2-3; possible D gene TRBD2, 6 bases. CDR3 DNA: TGTGCCAGCAGCCCTCGGGGGTCCAGCACAGATACGCAGTATTTT. Its translation is CASSPRGSSTDTQYF.